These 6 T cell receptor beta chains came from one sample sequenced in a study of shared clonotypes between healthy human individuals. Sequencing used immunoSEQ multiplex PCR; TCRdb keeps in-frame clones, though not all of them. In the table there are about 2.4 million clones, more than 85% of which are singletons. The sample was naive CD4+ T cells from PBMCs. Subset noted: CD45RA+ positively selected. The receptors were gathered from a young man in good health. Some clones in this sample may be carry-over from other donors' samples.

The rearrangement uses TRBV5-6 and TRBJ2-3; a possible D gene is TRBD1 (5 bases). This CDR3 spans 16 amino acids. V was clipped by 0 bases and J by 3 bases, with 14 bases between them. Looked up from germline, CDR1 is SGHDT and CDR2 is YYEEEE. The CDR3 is CASSLGVGAPTDTQYF. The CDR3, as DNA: TGTGCCAGCAGCTTGGGGGTAGGGGCCCCTACAGATACGCAGTATTTT.

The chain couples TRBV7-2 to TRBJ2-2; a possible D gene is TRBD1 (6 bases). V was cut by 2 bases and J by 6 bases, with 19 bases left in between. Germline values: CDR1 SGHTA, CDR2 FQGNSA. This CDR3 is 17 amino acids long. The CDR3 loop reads CASSLNQFGRGPGELFF. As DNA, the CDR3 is TGTGCCAGCAGCTTAAATCAGTTTGGCAGGGGACCCGGGGAGCTGTTTTTT. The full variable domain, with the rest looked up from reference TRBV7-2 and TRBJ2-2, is GAGVSQSPSNKVTEKGKDVELRCDPISGHTALYWYRQSLGQGLEFLIYFQGNSAPDKSGLPSDRFSAERTGGSVSTLTIQRTQQEDSAVYLCASSLNQFGRGPGELFFGEGSRLTVL.

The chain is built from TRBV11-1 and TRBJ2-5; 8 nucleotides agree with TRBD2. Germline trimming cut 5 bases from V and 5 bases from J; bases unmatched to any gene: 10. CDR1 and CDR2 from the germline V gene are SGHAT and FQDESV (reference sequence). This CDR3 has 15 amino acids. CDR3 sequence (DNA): TGTGCCAGCAGCCCACGGGAGGGCCCTCGGGAGACCCAGTACTTC. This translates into CASSPREGPRETQYF.

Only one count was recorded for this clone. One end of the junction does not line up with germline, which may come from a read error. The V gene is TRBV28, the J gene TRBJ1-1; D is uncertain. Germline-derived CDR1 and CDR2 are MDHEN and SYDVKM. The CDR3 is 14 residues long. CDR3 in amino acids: CASSLRSMNTKAFF. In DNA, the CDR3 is TGTGCCAGCAGCCTCCGGTCGATGAACACTAAAGCTTTCTTT.

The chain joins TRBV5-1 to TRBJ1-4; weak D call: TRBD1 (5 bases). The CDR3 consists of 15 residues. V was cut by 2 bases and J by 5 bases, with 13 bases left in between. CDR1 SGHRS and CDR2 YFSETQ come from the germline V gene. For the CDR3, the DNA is TGCGCCAGCAGCTTTGACAGACTACCAAATGAAAAACTGTTTTTT. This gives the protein CASSFDRLPNEKLFF.

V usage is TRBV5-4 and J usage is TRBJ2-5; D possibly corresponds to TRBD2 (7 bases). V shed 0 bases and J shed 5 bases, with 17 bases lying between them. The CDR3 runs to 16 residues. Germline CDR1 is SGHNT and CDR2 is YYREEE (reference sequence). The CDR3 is CASSLAVRGGSETQYF. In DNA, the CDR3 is TGTGCCAGCAGCTTGGCTGTGAGGGGGGGCAGCGAGACCCAGTACTTC.